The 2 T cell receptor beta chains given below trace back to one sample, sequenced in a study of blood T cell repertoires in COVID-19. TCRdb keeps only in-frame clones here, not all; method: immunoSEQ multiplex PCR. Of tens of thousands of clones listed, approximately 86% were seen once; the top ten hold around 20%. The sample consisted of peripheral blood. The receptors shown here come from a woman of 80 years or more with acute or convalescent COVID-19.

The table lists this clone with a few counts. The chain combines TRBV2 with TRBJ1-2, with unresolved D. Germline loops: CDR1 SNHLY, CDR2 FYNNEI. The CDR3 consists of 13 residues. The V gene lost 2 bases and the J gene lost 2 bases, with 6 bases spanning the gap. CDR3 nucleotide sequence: TGTGCCAGCAGTGAAAGGAGGAACTATGGCTACACCTTC. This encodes CASSERRNYGYTF.

The CDR3 DNA is TGTGCCAGCAGCTTGAGGAAACTAGCTTACAATGAGCAGTTCTTC. The encoded protein is CASSLRKLAYNEQFF. This chain links TRBV5-6 with TRBJ2-1; perhaps TRBD2 as D (6 bases). The CDR3 totals 15 residues. The V gene's germline CDR1 is SGHDT and CDR2 YYEEEE. V lost 1 base and J lost 4, with 12 bases in between.